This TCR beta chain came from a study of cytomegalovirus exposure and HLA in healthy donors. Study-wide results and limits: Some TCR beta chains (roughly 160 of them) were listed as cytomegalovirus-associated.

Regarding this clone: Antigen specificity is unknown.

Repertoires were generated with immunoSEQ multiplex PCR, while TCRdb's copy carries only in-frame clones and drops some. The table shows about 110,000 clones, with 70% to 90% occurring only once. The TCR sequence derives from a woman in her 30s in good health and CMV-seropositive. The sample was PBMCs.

The CDR3 DNA is TGTGCCAGTAGTGCGGGACGGTGGAACACTGAAGCTTTCTTT. Amino acid sequence: CASSAGRWNTEAFF. This sequence joins TRBV19 and TRBJ1-1; weak D call: TRBD1 (5 bases). CDR3 length equals 14 residues. V was cut by 5 bases and J by 1 base, with 11 bases left in between. Looked up from germline, CDR1 is LNHDA and CDR2 is SQIVND (reference sequence).